One and the same sample provided the 13 T cell receptor beta chains below, sequenced in a study of cytomegalovirus exposure and HLA in healthy donors. Sequenced by immunoSEQ multiplex PCR; TCRdb stores in-frame clones only, minus some. The data show 60,000 to 90,000 clones, 70% to 90% seen once. The sequencing sample was made of PBMCs. The source is a man younger than 45 in good health and CMV-seronegative.

The chain has TRBV27 and TRBJ1-5; a possible D gene is TRBD1 (5 bases). V lost 5 bases and J 4 bases, leaving 15 bases between the germline ends. The germline CDR1 and CDR2 sequences are MNHEY and SMNVEV (reference sequence). This CDR3 region has 15 residues. CDR3: CASSIVQGRNQPQHF. CDR3 DNA sequence: TGTGCCAGCAGTATCGTTCAGGGTCGGAATCAGCCCCAGCATTTT.

The chain recombines TRBV12-5 with TRBJ2-3; 8 bases are a match to TRBD2. This CDR3 spans 18 amino acids. CDR1 and CDR2 from the germline V gene are LGHNT and FRNRAP. V lost 0 bases and J lost 5; bases outside the gene matches: 13. CDR3 coding DNA: TGTGCTAGTGGTTTGGTACGGGGGGGAGCCCAGACGGAAGATACGCAGTATTTT. It is translated as CASGLVRGGAQTEDTQYF.

Turning to this clone: In the same sample, other DNA sequences code for this CDR3. J is TRBJ1-5 and V is TRBV27, with 7 bases matching TRBD1. V was pared by 6 bases and J by 2 bases, with 1 base of the junction left unmatched. This CDR3 is built from 13 residues. The germline V gene encodes CDR1 MNHEY and CDR2 SMNVEV (reference sequence). The CDR3 DNA sequence: TGTGCCAGCAGAACAGGGGGCAATCAGCCCCAGCATTTT. Amino acids: CASRTGGNQPQHF.

The chain joins TRBV27 to TRBJ1-1, with unresolved D. Germline loops: CDR1 MNHEY, CDR2 SMNVEV (reference sequence). The V and J ends lost 2 bases and 0 bases respectively, with 13 bases between them. The CDR3 totals 16 residues. The CDR3 DNA sequence: TGTGCCAGCAGTTTAAAGCAGGCTAACATGAACACTGAAGCTTTCTTT. Protein: CASSLKQANMNTEAFF.

V gene TRBV2 combines with J gene TRBJ2-7; 10 bases map to TRBD2. This CDR3 has 14 residues. Germline assignment: CDR1 SNHLY and CDR2 FYNNEI. V was pared by 5 bases and J by 2 bases, with 3 bases of the junction left unmatched. The CDR3 DNA reads TGTGCCAGCAGTCTCAGCGGGGGGGCCTACGAGCAGTACTTC. As protein: CASSLSGGAYEQYF.

The chain carries TRBV2 and TRBJ2-3; 8 positions agree with TRBD1. The junction had 2 bases not matched to a gene; V was cut back by 3 bases and J by 3 bases. This CDR3 region has 14 residues. CDR1 and CDR2 from the germline V gene are SNHLY and FYNNEI. CDR3 sequence (DNA): TGTGCCAGCAGTGAGTACAGGGGGACAGATACGCAGTATTTT. It encodes CASSEYRGTDTQYF.

V and J are TRBV4-2 and TRBJ1-2; 8 bases align to TRBD1. CDR3 size: 14 residues. V was clipped by 4 bases and J by 8 bases; unmatched bases: 9. Per the germline V gene, CDR1 is LGHNA and CDR2 is YNFKEQ. The CDR3 bases are TGTGCCAGCAGCCCGACAGGGGCCCCTTGGGGCTACACCTTC. It yields the protein CASSPTGAPWGYTF.

DNA of the CDR3: TGTGCCAGCAGCGTATCAGGTTCGGGGGTCTCTGGCTACACCTTC. It yields the protein CASSVSGSGVSGYTF. The V and J genes are TRBV9 and TRBJ1-2; D possibly corresponds to TRBD1 (5 bases). The length of the CDR3 is 15 residues. CDR1 SGDLS and CDR2 YYNGEE come from the germline V gene. The germline V and J ends were trimmed by 1 base and 7 bases, with 17 bases remaining between them. Full variable domain (outside the CDR3, taken from reference TRBV9 and TRBJ1-2): DSGVTQTPKHLITATGQRVTLRCSPRSGDLSVYWYQQSLDQGLQFLIQYYNGEERAKGNILERFSAQQFPDLHSELNLSSLELGDSALYFCASSVSGSGVSGYTFGSGTRLTVV.

This chain links TRBV27 with TRBJ2-5, with 15 bases lining up with TRBD2. The germline gives CDR1 MNHEY, CDR2 SMNVEV (reference sequence). The CDR3 runs to 17 residues. The J segment lost 4 bases and the V segment lost 5 bases, leaving 8 bases of the junction unmatched. The CDR3 protein is CASSPGTSGRRGETQYF. As DNA, the CDR3 is TGTGCCAGCAGTCCCGGGACTAGCGGGAGGAGAGGAGAGACCCAGTACTTC.

The V call is TRBV7-3, the J call TRBJ2-1; 7 positions agree with TRBD1. Germline lookup yields CDR1 SGHTA and CDR2 FQGTGA. This CDR3 has 13 amino acids. V trimming: 4 bases; J trimming: 5 bases; junction bases outside the gene matches: 2. The CDR3 is CASSSGTDNEQFF. The CDR3 DNA follows: TGTGCCAGCAGCTCCGGGACAGACAATGAGCAGTTCTTC.

The table lists this clone with a few counts. This chain connects TRBV9 to TRBJ2-1, with 8 bases fitting TRBD2. CDR3 length: 17 amino acids. Germline CDR1 reads SGDLS; CDR2 reads YYNGEE. V was pared by 6 bases and J by 6 bases, with 17 bases of the junction left unmatched. The CDR3, as DNA: TGTGCCAGCAATGGTGATCCCGGGACTAGTCCCGGCAATGAGCAGTTCTTC. Protein: CASNGDPGTSPGNEQFF.

In DNA, the CDR3 is TGTGCCAGCAGTGTGGGACAAGACACCGGGGAGCTGTTTTTT. Its protein product is CASSVGQDTGELFF. The V and J genes are TRBV6-4 and TRBJ2-2, with D maybe TRBD1 (6 bases). Germline loops: CDR1 MRHNA, CDR2 SNTAGT. The CDR3 is made up of 14 amino acids. Trimming cost V 4 bases and J 3 bases, with 9 bases left between them.

The chain couples TRBV7-2 to TRBJ1-2; the match to TRBD1 covers 7 bases. Germline V gene data show CDR1 as SGHTA and CDR2 as FQGNSA. J lost 2 bases, V lost 5 bases, and 8 bases had no gene match. This CDR3 spans 15 amino acids. The CDR3 nucleotides read TGTGCCAGCAGCACCCGGACAGGAATCAACTATGGCTACACCTTC. It encodes CASSTRTGINYGYTF.